The 13 T cell receptor beta chains below were found in one sample sequenced in a study of OX40 agonist ivuxolimab in advanced cancers. Library preparation was by the immunoSEQ multiplex PCR assay. TCRdb stores this immuneACCESS table with in-frame sequences only. Part of the clones is absent; in the studies checked, under half of the shortfall reflects unresolved V genes, and no reason is known for the rest. This sample gives approximately 100,000 clones in total; 90% of them show up just once. Together, the top ten hold around 1.6% of the sample. Specimen: CD4+ or CD8+ T cells sorted from blood, collected in a trial of the OX40 agonist ivuxolimab. Receptors originate from an adult with an advanced solid tumor such as melanoma, head and neck, liver or kidney cancer.

The chain links TRBV29-1 to TRBJ2-7, with D hard to call. The length of the CDR3 is 12 residues. Trimming removed 6 bases at V and 1 base at J, with 10 bases between. Germline V lookup: CDR1 SQVTM, CDR2 ANQGSEA. Here the CDR3 DNA reads TGCAGCGTCCGTTCCAGTTCCTACGAGCAGTACTTC. Its translation is CSVRSSSYEQYF.

J is TRBJ2-1 and V is TRBV11-1; D may be TRBD2 (6 bases). V lost 3 bases and J 5 bases, leaving 14 bases between the germline ends. The CDR3 is made up of 15 amino acids. The V gene's germline CDR1 is SGHAT and CDR2 FQDESV (reference sequence). The chain's CDR3 is CASSFEAGTNNEQFF. As DNA, the CDR3 is TGTGCCAGCAGCTTCGAGGCGGGGACCAACAATGAGCAGTTCTTC.

The chain combines TRBV4-1 with TRBJ1-2; maybe TRBD1 (5 bases). The CDR3 runs to 16 residues. Trimming removed 4 bases at V and 7 bases at J, with 22 bases between. Germline-derived CDR1 and CDR2 are MGHRA and YSYEKL. CDR3 region: CASSLPPGREGAGYTF. DNA for the CDR3: TGCGCCAGCAGCCTCCCCCCCGGCAGGGAAGGGGCTGGCTACACCTTC.

This rearrangement joins TRBV6-5 to TRBJ2-7; D possibly corresponds to TRBD2 (6 bases). CDR3 length equals 15 residues. Germline V gene lookup returns CDR1 MNHEY and CDR2 SVGAGI. Trimming removed 5 bases at V and 1 base at J, with 15 bases between. This CDR3 reads CASSRPGLVSYEQYF. CDR3 nucleotide sequence: TGTGCCAGCAGTCGGCCGGGACTGGTATCCTACGAGCAGTACTTC.

CDR3 sequence reads: CASSQEGKREGLETQYF. CDR3 DNA sequence: TGTGCCAGCAGCCAAGAGGGGAAGCGGGAGGGCCTCGAGACCCAGTACTTC. This chain connects TRBV4-2 to TRBJ2-5; 10 positions match TRBD2. The CDR3 is 17 amino acids. J gave up 5 bases and V 0 bases, and 9 bases lay outside the gene matches. Germline V gene data show CDR1 as LGHNA and CDR2 as YNFKEQ.

This clone was detected only once. The chain has TRBV7-9 and TRBJ1-3; 8 bases match TRBD1. This CDR3 spans 15 amino acids. The germline V gene encodes CDR1 SEHNR and CDR2 FQNEAQ (reference sequence). V shed 6 bases and J 2 bases; nucleotides not matched to a gene: 6. Here the CDR3 reads CASSSWTGTGNTIYF. The CDR3 region has the DNA TGTGCCAGCAGTTCCTGGACAGGGACTGGAAACACCATATATTTT.

This chain uses TRBV10-3 with TRBJ1-5, with 8 bases that match TRBD1. Germline trimming cut 2 bases from V and 4 bases from J; bases unmatched to any gene: 4. The CDR3 is made up of 15 amino acids. Germline V lookup: CDR1 ENHRY, CDR2 SYGVKD. The CDR3 sequence: CAISEGQGGNQPQHF. CDR3 coding DNA: TGTGCCATCAGTGAGGGACAGGGAGGTAATCAGCCCCAGCATTTT.

This chain connects TRBV5-1 to TRBJ1-1; 7 positions match TRBD1. Losses at the gene ends were 2 bases for V and 2 bases for J; bases not matched to a gene: 6. CDR1 and CDR2 from the germline V gene are SGHRS and YFSETQ. The CDR3 totals 15 residues. CDR3 loop: CASSLRTGKNTEAFF. In DNA, the CDR3 is TGCGCCAGCAGCTTAAGGACAGGAAAAAACACTGAAGCTTTCTTT.

The V gene is TRBV5-1, the J gene TRBJ2-7; possibly TRBD2 for D (6 bases). Looked up from germline, CDR1 is SGHRS and CDR2 is YFSETQ. V was pared by 4 bases and J by 0 bases, with 14 bases between. The CDR3 is made up of 15 amino acids. The CDR3 DNA reads as TGCGCCAGCAGCCTCGGGGACTCGAACTCCTACGAGCAGTACTTC. Translated: CASSLGDSNSYEQYF. Filled out from reference TRBV5-1 and TRBJ2-7, the complete variable domain reads KAGVTQTPRYLIKTRGQQVTLSCSPISGHRSVSWYQQTPGQGLQFLFEYFSETQRNKGNFPGRFSGRQFSNSRSEMNVSTLELGDSALYLCASSLGDSNSYEQYFGPGTRLTVT.

This clone was recorded only once. CDR3: CASSFSPPTNEQFF. CDR3 bases: TGTGCCAGCTCCTTTTCGCCACCTACCAATGAGCAGTTCTTC. The V and J genes are TRBV9 and TRBJ2-1; D unresolved. The germline CDR1 and CDR2 sequences are SGDLS and YYNGEE. The CDR3 is 14 residues long. Deletions cut 7 bases from V and 6 bases from J, with 17 bases between.

The chain employs TRBV7-8 and TRBJ1-3; no clear D. The V and J ends lost 3 bases and 2 bases respectively, with 14 bases between them. The CDR3 runs to 16 residues. Per germline, CDR1 SGHVS and CDR2 FQNEAQ. The CDR3 loop reads CASSLRRISPGNTIYF. The CDR3, as DNA: TGTGCCAGCAGCTTGAGGCGGATTTCTCCTGGAAACACCATATATTTT. Full variable domain (remainder filled in from reference TRBV7-8 and TRBJ1-3): GAGVSQSPRYKVAKRGQDVALRCDPISGHVSLFWYQQALGQGPEFLTYFQNEAQLDKSGLPSDRFFAERPEGSVSTLKIQRTQQEDSAVYLCASSLRRISPGNTIYFGEGSWLTVV.

The chain is built from TRBV28 and TRBJ1-4; unclear D gene. This CDR3 contains 15 residues. The germline V gene encodes CDR1 MDHEN and CDR2 SYDVKM. The V and J ends lost 6 bases and 3 bases respectively, with 14 bases between them. As DNA, the CDR3 is TGTGCCAGCAGCCCATCCCTGGGTTCTAATGAAAAACTGTTTTTT. Translation: CASSPSLGSNEKLFF.

The CDR3 DNA follows: TGCAGCGTCCCCAGGGGAGCTCAAGAGACCCAGTACTTC. As protein: CSVPRGAQETQYF. The chain links TRBV29-1 to TRBJ2-5; TRBD1 might be the D (6 bases). The CDR3 totals 13 residues. Germline V gives CDR1 SQVTM, CDR2 ANQGSEA. Trimming pared 6 bases from V and 2 bases from J, leaving 13 bases between.